This TCR beta chain was retrieved from a study of early T cells in non-severe SARS-CoV-2 infection. Turning to the study itself: Chains were unpaired, as sequencing was done on bulk RNA from unsorted whole blood. Overall study results and limits: Comparison of clonotypes with VDJdb favored anti-spike CD8 responses while missing private and CD4 specificities.

This clonotype has only a few counts. Antigen: not known. Germline CDR1 ENHRY, CDR2 SYGVKD. The V segment lost 4 bases and the J segment 4 bases; nucleotides outside the gene matches: 10. This CDR3 has 16 amino acids. Researchers tagged individual cDNA molecules with unique molecular identifiers. TCRdb ran MiXCR on the 5' RACE reads and lists one entry per CDR3 protein. The data contain about 60,000 distinct CDR3 sequences, about 17% of them singletons. This chain links TRBV10-3 with TRBJ2-1; 7 nucleotides line up with TRBD1. This specimen was whole blood, taken at baseline. This sequence was found in an adult who was a healthcare worker with PCR-confirmed SARS-CoV-2 infection or an uninfected control (not recorded which). CDR3 DNA: TGTGCCATCAGTGTCCAGGGGGATATAGGGTACAATGAGCAGTTCTTC. Protein sequence: CAISVQGDIGYNEQFF.